This entry concerns a single T cell receptor (beta chain). Its target is not known. With 5 bases removed from V and 4 bases from J, the gap between germline ends came to 11 bases. CDR1 MNHEY and CDR2 SVGAGI come from the germline V gene. The CDR3 loop spans 13 amino acids. As for time point: week 35, safety follow-up. Vaccination used 300 ug of mutant IDH1 20-mer peptide per dose, with topical imiquimod. There were eight vaccinations for patients, given in weeks 1, 3, 5, 7, 11, 15, 19 and 23. These data belong to a study of a mutant IDH1 vaccine in newly diagnosed glioma. About the study: Vaccines began 4-6 weeks after radiotherapy alone, or with temozolomide cycles. V12 corresponded to week 35 and V13 to week 47.

Notes on the study in general: Pseudoprogression apparently lacked any relation to changes in top peripheral T cell clonotypes.

The method was immunoSEQ multiplex PCR; TCRdb's version includes in-frame clones alone and lacks a portion of them. The data hold 60,000 to 65,000 clones, with approximately 81% observed a single time. Specimen: PBMCs, collected from a glioma patient whose treatment included an IDH1 peptide vaccine. The chain recombines TRBV6-5 with TRBJ1-2, with D possibly being TRBD1 (5 bases). This TCR derives from a man aged 25-45 years with glioma. CDR3: CASSPQGSYGYTF. The DNA of the CDR3 is TGTGCCAGCAGTCCCCAGGGAAGCTATGGCTACACCTTC.